A selection of T cell receptor beta chains follows, all from one sample in a study of blood T cells in healthy people across ages. TCRdb reprocessed the 5' RACE reads via MiXCR and lists one record per CDR3 protein. The sample carries roughly 2 million distinct CDR3 sequences, roughly 52% recorded once. The source material was blood. These receptors were collected from a woman aged 40 to 55 in good health. Each CDR3 is given with its conserved first and last residue. A D gene is named only where the DNA matches it firmly. The size field is filled for only some rows; it gives once, few, many or a size class.

TRBV2	TRBJ1-2	few	-	11	CASSALGGYTF	TGTGCCAGCAGTGCGTTGGGTGGCTACACCTTC
TRBV6-2/TRBV6-3	TRBJ1-1	-	-	14	CASSRYHMNTEAFF	TGTGCCAGCAGTCGTTACCATATGAACACTGAAGCTTTCTTT
TRBV4-2	TRBJ1-2	once	-	14	CASSQPSGADGYTF	TGTGCCAGCAGCCAACCAAGCGGGGCGGATGGCTACACCTTC
TRBV6-5	TRBJ2-3	-	TRBD1	16	CASRTGTGGSTDTQYF	TGTGCCAGCAGAACCGGGACAGGGGGTTCCACAGATACGCAGTATTTT
TRBV6-1	TRBJ2-7	-	-	12	CASSVRPNEQYF	TGTGCCAGCAGTGTACGGCCCAATGAGCAGTACTTC
TRBV6-2/TRBV6-3	TRBJ2-3	few	TRBD2	17	CASSYSRPAGGPDTQYF	TGTGCCAGCAGTTACTCAAGGCCAGCGGGAGGCCCAGATACGCAGTATTTT
TRBV14	TRBJ2-5	-	-	15	CASSQDTTPWETQYF	TGTGCCAGCAGCCAAGACACAACCCCATGGGAGACCCAGTACTTC
TRBV28	TRBJ2-1	-	TRBD2	16	CVSSLYAGGSYNEQFF	TGTGTCAGCAGTTTATATGCCGGGGGGTCCTACAATGAGCAGTTCTTC
TRBV20-1	TRBJ2-4	once	-	14	CSARVSIAKTIQYF	TGCAGTGCTAGAGTATCCATAGCCAAAACCATTCAGTACTTC
TRBV12-3/TRBV12-4	TRBJ1-6	-	-	12	CAGSHHSSPLHF	TGTGCCGGCAGTCATCACTCTTCACCCCTCCACTTT
TRBV6-1	TRBJ1-5	-	-	18	CASSPISQGYPINQPQHF	TGTGCCAGCAGTCCTATTTCACAGGGCTACCCGATCAATCAGCCCCAGCATTTT
TRBV2	TRBJ1-2	-	-	13	CASSVPGGYGYTF	TGTGCCAGCAGTGTCCCTGGGGGCTATGGCTACACCTTC
TRBV27	TRBJ2-6	-	-	17	CASSLNPGSSGANVLTF	TGTGCCAGCAGTTTAAATCCGGGGAGCTCTGGGGCCAACGTCCTGACTTTC
TRBV24-1	TRBJ2-1	-	-	12	CATSDSKTVQFF	TGTGCCACCAGTGACTCGAAGACGGTGCAGTTCTTC
TRBV29-1	TRBJ2-2	-	-	12	CSVPGYSGELFF	TGCAGCGTTCCAGGTTACTCCGGGGAGCTGTTTTTT
TRBV12-3/TRBV12-4	TRBJ2-1	-	-	12	CASSLFWGEQFF	TGTGCCAGCAGTTTATTTTGGGGCGAGCAGTTCTTC
TRBV7-2	TRBJ2-7	-	TRBD2	17	CASSLQPSGGGAYEQYF	TGTGCCAGCAGCTTACAGCCTTCTGGCGGGGGGGCCTACGAGCAGTACTTC
TRBV28	TRBJ2-4	-	-	13	CASSLPGGAKQYF	TGTGCCAGCAGTCTTCCTGGGGGAGCCAAGCAGTACTTC
TRBV20-1	TRBJ2-7	few	TRBD2	14	CSAPGASGYYEQYF	TGCAGTGCCCCCGGTGCTAGCGGATACTACGAGCAGTACTTC
TRBV27	TRBJ1-6	-	-	14	CASTSGTYHSPLHF	TGTGCCAGCACCTCCGGGACGTATCATTCACCCCTCCACTTT
TRBV20-1	TRBJ1-2	few	-	14	CSARDSVTGHGYTF	TGCAGTGCTAGAGATAGTGTCACAGGGCATGGCTACACCTTC
TRBV6-5	TRBJ2-3	once	-	17	CASSYSISWTDTDTQYF	TGTGCCAGCAGTTACTCGATTTCTTGGACCGATACAGATACGCAGTATTTT
TRBV20-1	TRBJ2-7	few	-	13	CSARVGLSYEQYF	TGCAGTGCTAGAGTTGGGCTAAGCTACGAGCAGTACTTC
TRBV6-1	TRBJ1-2	-	-	14	CASSVQGNNYGYTF	TGTGCCAGCAGTGTACAGGGTAATAACTATGGCTACACCTTC
TRBV29-1	TRBJ2-5	many	TRBD1	14	CSVDRSGTGGTQYF	TGCAGCGTTGACAGATCCGGGACAGGGGGGACCCAGTACTTC
TRBV9	TRBJ2-1	-	-	12	CASSSTTAEQFF	TGTGCCAGCAGCTCTACCACGGCTGAGCAGTTCTTC
TRBV9	TRBJ2-1	-	-	15	CASSVKVRGIHEQFF	TGTGCCAGCAGCGTAAAGGTGAGGGGGATCCATGAGCAGTTCTTC
TRBV10-3	TRBJ1-2	-	TRBD1	13	CAIRDRGNYGYTF	TGTGCCATCAGGGACAGGGGGAACTATGGCTACACCTTC
TRBV13	TRBJ1-5	-	-	16	CASSFSRTGDNQPQHF	TGTGCCAGCAGCTTCTCCAGGACTGGGGACAATCAGCCCCAGCATTTT
TRBV21-1	TRBJ1-1	once	-	15	CASSKIREASTEAFF	TGTGCCAGCAGCAAAATTAGGGAGGCTAGCACTGAAGCTTTCTTT
TRBV20-1	TRBJ1-2	-	-	15	CSAVGLGRTDYGYTF	TGCAGTGCCGTGGGGTTGGGCAGGACAGACTATGGCTACACCTTC
TRBV27	TRBJ1-2	-	TRBD1	14	CASRSQGAFHGYTF	TGTGCCAGCAGGTCACAGGGGGCCTTCCATGGCTACACCTTC
TRBV12-3/TRBV12-4	TRBJ1-5	once	TRBD1	17	CASSRRTGGRSNQPQHF	TGTGCCAGCAGTCGGAGGACAGGGGGCCGAAGCAATCAGCCCCAGCATTTT
TRBV5-6	TRBJ1-1	-	TRBD1	12	CASSLTNRGAFF	TGTGCCAGCAGCCTGACCAACAGGGGAGCTTTCTTT
TRBV20-1	TRBJ2-5	few	-	16	CSASPTGGGFEETQYF	TGCAGTGCTAGTCCCACAGGGGGGGGATTTGAAGAGACCCAGTACTTC
TRBV6-1	TRBJ2-5	-	TRBD2	15	CASTEALAGGRTQYF	TGTGCCAGCACCGAAGCCCTAGCGGGGGGAAGGACCCAGTACTTC
TRBV5-5	TRBJ2-3	-	TRBD1	15	CASNRPGDRLDTQYF	TGTGCCAGCAACCGGCCCGGGGACAGGCTAGATACGCAGTATTTT
TRBV7-2	TRBJ2-1	-	-	16	CASSPRVIPSYNEQFF	TGTGCCAGCAGCCCTCGGGTAATCCCCTCCTACAATGAGCAGTTCTTC
TRBV6-1	TRBJ1-2	-	TRBD1	16	CASSDVGQGLNYGYTF	TGTGCCAGCAGTGACGTGGGACAGGGGCTTAACTATGGCTACACCTTC
TRBV20-1	TRBJ1-1	-	TRBD1	14	CSASKGAENTEAFF	TGCAGTGCTAGTAAGGGGGCCGAGAACACTGAAGCTTTCTTT
TRBV2	TRBJ2-5	-	TRBD2	16	CASRSSGGAYSETQYF	TGTGCCAGCAGATCTAGCGGGGGGGCCTATTCTGAGACCCAGTACTTC
TRBV5-1	TRBJ2-1	few	TRBD2	14	CASRTSGGAWEQFF	TGCGCCAGCAGGACTAGCGGGGGGGCTTGGGAGCAGTTCTTC
TRBV6-5	TRBJ2-7	-	TRBD2	16	CASSYSVLAGAYEQYF	TGTGCCAGCAGTTACTCTGTGCTAGCGGGGGCCTACGAGCAGTACTTC
TRBV28	TRBJ1-2	-	-	14	CASSFLLQGGGYTF	TGTGCCAGCAGTTTTTTGTTGCAGGGAGGCGGCTACACCTTC
TRBV12-3/TRBV12-4	TRBJ2-7	-	TRBD1	15	CASSWGQGHSYEQYF	TGTGCCAGCAGTTGGGGACAGGGGCACTCCTACGAGCAGTACTTC
TRBV12-3/TRBV12-4	TRBJ2-6	few	-	13	CASSFGRGNVLTF	TGTGCCAGCAGTTTCGGAAGAGGCAACGTCCTGACTTTC
TRBV11-2	TRBJ2-7	-	-	13	CASSVVGAYEQYF	TGTGCCAGCAGCGTAGTGGGCGCCTACGAGCAGTACTTC
TRBV9	TRBJ2-3	-	-	13	CASALPEVDTQYF	TGTGCCAGCGCGTTACCGGAGGTGGATACGCAGTATTTT
TRBV28	TRBJ1-5	-	-	13	CTSSNRVDQPQHF	TGTACCAGCAGTAACAGGGTCGATCAGCCCCAGCATTTT
TRBV6-2/TRBV6-3	TRBJ2-7	few	-	12	CASRDSVYEQYF	TGTGCCAGCAGGGACAGCGTCTACGAGCAGTACTTC
TRBV7-9	TRBJ2-7	-	-	16	CASSLVAWGSSYEQYF	TGTGCCAGCAGCTTAGTGGCGTGGGGGAGCTCCTACGAGCAGTACTTC
TRBV9	TRBJ2-3	few	TRBD1	15	CASSVKGQGTDTQYF	TGTGCCAGCAGCGTAAAGGGACAGGGCACAGATACGCAGTATTTT
TRBV7-9	TRBJ2-7	-	-	14	CASSPNAGSYEQYF	TGTGCCAGCAGCCCTAATGCGGGTTCCTACGAGCAGTACTTC
TRBV12-3/TRBV12-4	TRBJ2-1	-	TRBD2	16	CASSLLAGGPFNEQFF	TGTGCCAGCAGTTTACTGGCGGGGGGGCCGTTCAATGAGCAGTTCTTC
TRBV27	TRBJ1-5	-	TRBD1	14	CASSSQGDALPQHF	TGTGCCAGCAGTTCACAGGGGGACGCGCTGCCCCAGCATTTT
TRBV4-2	TRBJ2-1	-	TRBD2	17	CASSQETLAGGSGEQFF	TGTGCCAGCAGCCAAGAAACGCTAGCGGGGGGGAGTGGTGAGCAGTTCTTC